Listed below are T cell receptor beta chains from one sample, sequenced in a study of OX40 agonist ivuxolimab in advanced cancers. Using immunoSEQ multiplex PCR, the repertoire was profiled, and TCRdb retains in-frame clones only, with some absent. This table has around 46,000 clones, 60% to 80% appearing once. The specimen was CD4+ or CD8+ T cells sorted from blood, collected in a trial of the OX40 agonist ivuxolimab. The receptor set was obtained from an adult with an advanced solid tumor such as melanoma, head and neck, liver or kidney cancer. CDR3s include the opening cysteine and the closing phenylalanine or tryptophan. D genes are given only for firm matches. The size of a clone is reported for some rows only, either as once, few or many, or as a class for expanded clones.

j_call	d_call	v_call	clone_size	cdr3_aa	cdr3_nt
TRBJ1-2	NA	TRBV5-8	NA	CASSQWTNYGYTF	TGTGCCAGCAGCCAATGGACTAACTATGGCTACACCTTC
TRBJ1-5	NA	TRBV6-1	NA	CASSAVTGGNQPQHF	TGTGCCAGCAGTGCCGTTACTGGGGGCAATCAGCCCCAGCATTTT
TRBJ1-4	NA	TRBV28	NA	CASSPTQGLTNEKLFF	TGTGCCAGCAGTCCGACTCAGGGTTTAACTAATGAAAAACTGTTTTTT
TRBJ1-1	NA	TRBV7-8	once	CASSLAGEGTEAFF	TGTGCCAGCAGCTTAGCGGGGGAGGGTACTGAAGCTTTCTTT
TRBJ2-7	NA	TRBV5-1	NA	CASSPGSNLLVGEQYF	TGCGCCAGCAGCCCCGGATCCAACCTCTTAGTGGGGGAGCAGTACTTC
TRBJ1-1	NA	TRBV7-9	NA	CASSREGGRAFF	TGTGCCAGCAGTCGTGAGGGGGGGAGAGCTTTCTTT
TRBJ2-6	NA	TRBV27	NA	CASGSSGANVLTF	TGTGCCAGCGGTAGCTCTGGGGCCAACGTCCTGACTTTC
TRBJ1-2	NA	TRBV11-2	NA	CASALGTNYGYTF	TGTGCCAGCGCCCTGGGCACGAACTATGGCTACACCTTC
TRBJ1-2	NA	TRBV7-3	NA	CASSRDALYGYTF	TGTGCCAGCAGCCGGGACGCACTCTATGGCTACACCTTC
TRBJ2-1	NA	TRBV6-1	few	CASSEVRKDPQFF	TGTGCCAGCAGTGAAGTGAGAAAGGACCCGCAGTTCTTC
TRBJ1-1	NA	TRBV5-1	NA	CASSSSLGNTEAFF	TGCGCCAGCAGCTCTAGTTTGGGGAACACTGAAGCTTTCTTT
TRBJ1-1	NA	TRBV7-9	NA	CASSLGQAGNTEAFF	TGTGCCAGCAGCTTAGGACAGGCAGGGAACACTGAAGCTTTCTTT
TRBJ1-2	TRBD1	TRBV29-1	NA	CSVDPGQGGYTF	TGCAGCGTTGACCCGGGACAGGGCGGCTACACCTTC
TRBJ2-6	NA	TRBV6-1	NA	CASTASGANVLTF	TGTGCCAGCACGGCCTCTGGGGCCAACGTCCTGACTTTC
TRBJ1-5	TRBD1	TRBV15	NA	CATSSRQGQNQPQHF	TGTGCCACCAGCAGTAGACAGGGGCAAAATCAGCCCCAGCATTTT
TRBJ1-1	NA	TRBV5-1	NA	CASSFGTTVRLNTEAFF	TGCGCCAGCAGCTTTGGTACGACAGTTAGGCTGAACACTGAAGCTTTCTTT
TRBJ2-7	NA	TRBV7-8	NA	CASSQKDEQYF	TGTGCCAGCAGCCAAAAAGACGAGCAGTACTTC
TRBJ1-4	NA	TRBV4-2	NA	CASSPGGVGVDEKLFF	TGTGCCAGCAGCCCAGGAGGCGTGGGGGTTGATGAAAAACTGTTTTTT
TRBJ1-1	TRBD1	TRBV4-1	NA	CASRPPGTGITEAFF	TGCGCCAGCAGACCACCAGGGACAGGGATAACTGAAGCTTTCTTT
TRBJ1-2	NA	TRBV4-1	NA	CASSQQQGNYGYTF	TGCGCCAGCAGCCAACAACAGGGAAATTATGGCTACACCTTC
TRBJ2-1	TRBD2	TRBV4-2	NA	CASSPRTSGTRYNEQFF	TGTGCCAGCAGCCCCAGGACTAGCGGGACCCGTTACAATGAGCAGTTCTTC
TRBJ2-5	NA	TRBV19	NA	CASSADPGETQYF	TGTGCCAGTAGTGCGGACCCTGGGGAGACCCAGTACTTC
TRBJ2-3	TRBD2	TRBV7-7	NA	CASSRRLAGMDTQYF	TGTGCTAGCAGCAGAAGACTAGCGGGTATGGATACGCAGTATTTT
TRBJ1-1	NA	TRBV9	NA	CASSVDTRSEAFF	TGTGCCAGCAGCGTGGACACCCGATCTGAAGCTTTCTTT
TRBJ2-7	TRBD2	TRBV28	NA	CASSFKGRLAGLLDGQYF	TGTGCCAGCAGTTTCAAGGGTCGGCTAGCGGGACTCCTCGACGGGCAGTACTTC
TRBJ2-7	TRBD2	TRBV13	NA	CASSLLAVRSYEQYF	TGTGCCAGCAGCTTACTAGCGGTTCGCTCCTACGAGCAGTACTTC
TRBJ1-2	NA	TRBV19	NA	CASSIVAAHGYTF	TGTGCCAGTAGTATAGTGGCGGCACATGGCTACACCTTC
TRBJ1-5	TRBD1	TRBV4-1	NA	CASSQDPQTGVNQPQHF	TGCGCCAGCAGCCAAGATCCGCAAACAGGGGTAAATCAGCCCCAGCATTTT
TRBJ2-2	NA	TRBV11-3	NA	CASSATRGLAGPGELFF	TGTGCCAGCAGCGCCACCCGGGGCCTAGCCGGCCCCGGGGAGCTGTTTTTT
TRBJ1-1	NA	TRBV12-5	NA	CASGGARNTEAFF	TGTGCTAGTGGCGGGGCCAGGAACACTGAAGCTTTCTTT
TRBJ2-1	NA	TRBV28	NA	CASMTPNEQFF	TGTGCCAGCATGACACCGAATGAGCAGTTCTTC
TRBJ1-2	NA	TRBV28	NA	CASTLSPGIDGYTF	TGTGCCAGCACTTTGAGCCCCGGAATAGATGGCTACACCTTC
TRBJ2-7	TRBD1	TRBV28	NA	CASSQPGQSSYEQYF	TGTGCCAGCAGTCAGCCGGGACAGTCCTCCTACGAGCAGTACTTC
TRBJ1-2	NA	TRBV5-1	NA	CASSSLVGGKGYTF	TGCGCCAGCAGCTCACTCGTGGGGGGTAAGGGCTACACCTTC
TRBJ2-2	TRBD2	TRBV7-6	few	CASSAAGLAESYTGELFF	TGTGCCAGCAGCGCGGCGGGACTAGCGGAGTCTTACACCGGGGAGCTGTTTTTT
TRBJ2-3	TRBD2	TRBV9	NA	CASSVEWLAGRDTQYF	TGTGCCAGCAGCGTAGAGTGGCTAGCGGGGCGAGATACGCAGTATTTT
TRBJ1-5	TRBD1	TRBV6-1	NA	CASSTDRDGTQPQHF	TGTGCCAGCAGTACAGACAGGGATGGGACTCAGCCCCAGCATTTT
TRBJ1-1	TRBD1	TRBV11-2	NA	CASRTIRDRGEAFF	TGTGCCAGCAGAACAATCCGAGACAGGGGGGAAGCTTTCTTT
TRBJ1-1	TRBD1	TRBV6-5	NA	CASSYRATGHTEAFF	TGTGCCAGCAGTTACAGGGCGACAGGGCACACTGAAGCTTTCTTT
TRBJ2-3	NA	TRBV18	NA	CASSPSADTQYF	TGTGCCAGCTCACCATCGGCAGATACGCAGTATTTT
TRBJ1-2	NA	TRBV5-7	NA	CASSLPEDYGYTF	TGTGCCAGCAGCTTGCCTGAGGACTATGGCTACACCTTC
TRBJ1-4	NA	TRBV6-1	NA	CASSPMGGPREKLFF	TGTGCCAGCAGTCCAATGGGGGGGCCACGGGAAAAACTGTTTTTT
TRBJ2-7	NA	TRBV4-1	many	CASSARPFRAVYEQYF	TGCGCCAGCAGCGCCCGTCCGTTCAGAGCAGTATACGAGCAGTACTTC
TRBJ2-1	NA	TRBV12-5	few	CASALSRQQGNEQFF	TGTGCTAGTGCCCTTAGCAGACAGCAGGGCAATGAGCAGTTCTTC
TRBJ2-5	TRBD2	TRBV19	NA	CASSIRLAAYQETQYF	TGTGCCAGTAGTATCAGACTAGCTGCGTACCAAGAGACCCAGTACTTC
TRBJ2-1	TRBD2	TRBV4-1	few	CASSQGILAGGSSYNEQFF	TGCGCCAGCAGCCAAGGAATACTAGCGGGAGGAAGCTCCTACAATGAGCAGTTCTTC
TRBJ2-1	NA	TRBV27	once	CASSPRRAIYNEQFF	TGTGCCAGCAGCCCCCGGCGGGCCATCTACAATGAGCAGTTCTTC
TRBJ2-5	NA	TRBV15	once	CATSRLGETQYF	TGTGCCACCAGCAGGCTCGGGGAGACCCAGTACTTC